This passage covers 3 T cell receptor beta chains from one sample sequenced in a study of neurological immune-mediated disorders. A single record per CDR3 protein comes from TCRdb applying MiXCR to the 5' RACE reads. The data contain tens of thousands of distinct CDR3 sequences, around 24% of them singletons. Regarding time point: technical triplicate 2. Material: PBMCs. These TCRs come from a man aged 55 to 69 with HTLV-1-associated myelopathy (HAM/TSP).

This clonotype was recorded many times. The chain joins TRBV7-2 to TRBJ2-1; unclear D gene. Germline CDR1 SGHTA, CDR2 FQGNSA. The CDR3 contains 14 residues. Trimming left V 5 bases short and J 5 bases short, with 13 bases between. The CDR3 nucleotides read TGTGCCAGCAGCCCACAGAAGCTGCACAATGAGCAGTTCTTC. Its translation is CASSPQKLHNEQFF.

For this clonotype: This CDR3 is missing its conserved last phenylalanine or tryptophan, likely due to a read error. Because the CDR3's place on the DNA is in doubt, the DNA is left out and the CDR3 is given as listed by TCRdb. The rearrangement uses TRBV7-2 and TRBJ2-7. Including both end residues, the CDR3 is 12 amino acids long. In germline, CDR1 is SGHTA, CDR2 FQGNSA. The CDR3 is CASSLDFYEQHL.

The CDR3 loop is CASATGDAGYEQYF. CDR3 sequence (DNA): TGTGCCAGCGCAACAGGGGATGCGGGCTACGAGCAGTACTTC. The chain links TRBV9 to TRBJ2-7; TRBD1 matches at 7 bases. This CDR3 comprises 14 residues. V gave up 7 bases and J gave up 3 bases; unmatched junction bases: 10. The germline V gene has CDR1 SGDLS and CDR2 YYNGEE.